This TCR beta chain was documented in a study of blood T cells in healthy people across ages. Germline CDR1 SGHVS, CDR2 FQNEAQ. The V end lost 5 bases, the J end lost 0 bases, and 11 bases lay between the germline ends. This CDR3 region has 16 residues. It was with a sample-barcoded 5' primer and a J-beta primer mix that a second PCR of about 6 to 12 cycles was run. One entry per CDR3 protein, called by TCRdb with MiXCR from the 5' RACE reads. The profile covers about 1.1 million distinct CDR3 sequences, with under 40% appearing a single time and over 10% taken by the ten largest. The chain has TRBV7-8 and TRBJ1-6, with no clear D. The specimen sequenced was blood. The clonotype was recovered from a man aged 18-30 years in good health. The CDR3 reads CASSPEASSYNSPLHF. The CDR3 DNA reads TGTGCCAGCAGCCCGGAGGCGAGCTCCTATAATTCACCCCTCCACTTT.